This T cell receptor (beta chain) was identified during a study of shared clonotypes between healthy human individuals. About this clone itself: Its target is not known.

TCRdb's copy holds only in-frame clones and misses some; the assay was immunoSEQ multiplex PCR. The table records 2,100,000 or so clones, approximately 94% of them present only once. This CDR3 has 15 amino acids. From germline, CDR1 is SEHNR and CDR2 FQNEAQ (reference sequence). The V end was cut by 2 bases, the J end by 1 base, with 12 bases between. General study results and limits: Non-shared clonotypes displayed generation probabilities falling below those of clonotypes present in all four donors. Larger estimated richness was generally recorded for naive subsets relative to memory subsets. Approximately 4.9% of naive CD4 clonotypes were shared across a few donors. Sequencing of the sorted subsets was shown by rarefaction to be incomplete despite large depth.

The sequenced sample was naive CD4+ T cells sorted from blood. Subset in this sample: CD45RA+ positively selected. The chain has TRBV7-9 and TRBJ2-7; TRBD2 might be the D (6 bases). This sequence originates from a young man in good health. The CDR3 reads CASSLQGGRSYEQYF. Written as DNA, the CDR3 is TGTGCCAGCAGCTTACAGGGAGGAAGATCCTACGAGCAGTACTTC.